The following is a T cell receptor (beta chain) sequence with its context. Its target is not known. This CDR3 contains 13 residues. The ends were cut back, 2 bases at V and 5 bases at J, with 9 bases in the middle. This specimen belongs to a study of T-cell reconstitution after alpha-beta-depleted transplantation in children. Overall study results and limits: At around two months after transplant, the alpha-beta T cells were reportedly derived from several hundred expanded clones that came from non-depleted graft cells. From surviving recipient T cells and thymic progenitors came the high day-60 TCRbeta diversity observed in some patients.

The TCRbeta library incorporated unique molecular identifiers. TCRdb recomputed calls from the PCR reads with MiXCR, one row per CDR3 protein. This repertoire shows just over 950,000 distinct CDR3 sequences, less than 30% found once; its top ten account for roughly 27%. The TCR sequence derives from a boy under two years old who had a stem cell transplant for SCID, so the T cells may come from the graft donor. J is TRBJ2-5 and V is TRBV12-3 or TRBV12-4; D uncertain. The source was PBMCs, mostly from graft donor cells, collected 360 days after TCRalphabeta/CD19-depleted stem cell transplant. In DNA form, the CDR3 reads TGTGCCAGCAGTTTATTTAGTAGTGAGACCCAGTACTTC. It translates to CASSLFSSETQYF.